Given below is one T cell receptor (beta chain) in context. The antigen is not known. This entry is derived from a study of PD-L1 blockade in urothelial cancer. On the study more broadly: Analysis of the blood was performed 3 weeks (second dose) and 6 weeks after treatment start. Points from the study as a whole: Pretreatment TCR clonality in blood under the median foretold superior survival.

Method: immunoSEQ multiplex PCR; TCRdb's copy keeps in-frame clones and lacks some. The sample comprises some 100,000 clones, about 89% of which are singletons, and just over 0.9% rests with the top ten. V was pared by 1 base and J by 5 bases, with 15 bases between. Germline V gene data show CDR1 as SGDLS and CDR2 as YYNGEE. The CDR3 spans 15 residues. The source of this sequence is a woman at least 80 years old with urothelial cancer. Sequences were derived from PBMCs, sampled around atezolizumab (anti-PD-L1) treatment. V and J are TRBV9 and TRBJ2-5; a possible D gene is TRBD2 (5 bases). The CDR3 bases are TGTGCCAGCAGCGTACGATGGGAGAGGTGGGAGACCCAGTACTTC. It encodes CASSVRWERWETQYF.